A selection of T cell receptor beta chains follows, all from one sample in a study of blood T cell repertoires in COVID-19. Measured with immunoSEQ multiplex PCR; TCRdb has only the in-frame clones, and not every one. The table shows hundreds of thousands of clones, with about 82% occurring only once. What was sequenced was peripheral blood. Source of these receptors: a man aged 50 to 59 with active or convalescent COVID-19. Each CDR3 is given with its conserved first and last residue. The order of the fields is CDR3 DNA, CDR3 protein, clone size, V gene, D gene, J gene. A D gene is named only where the DNA matches it firmly. Some rows have no size entry. The others give once, few or many, or a class for an expanded clone.

DNA: TGTGCCAGCAGCTTAGCTAGCGGTCTAACCTACGAGCAGTACTTC
CDR3: CASSLASGLTYEQYF
size: once
V: TRBV7-2
D: NA
J: TRBJ2-7

DNA: TGTGCCAGCAGTGAAGCGCTACTAGCGGGAGGGTACGAGCAGTACTTC
CDR3: CASSEALLAGGYEQYF
size: NA
V: TRBV2
D: TRBD2
J: TRBJ2-7

DNA: TGTGCCAGTAGTAAGGGACTAGCGGGAATCGGAGATACGCAGTATTTT
CDR3: CASSKGLAGIGDTQYF
size: NA
V: TRBV19
D: TRBD2
J: TRBJ2-3

DNA: TGTGCCAGCATCCCGACAGGGGGAAATGAGCAGTTCTTC
CDR3: CASIPTGGNEQFF
size: NA
V: TRBV2
D: TRBD1
J: TRBJ2-1

DNA: TGTGCCAGCATGGGACACCTTAATTCACCCCTCCACTTT
CDR3: CASMGHLNSPLHF
size: once
V: TRBV27
D: NA
J: TRBJ1-6

DNA: TGTGCCAGCAGCGTAGATGAGGTGAGAAAGAACACCGGGGAGCTGTTTTTT
CDR3: CASSVDEVRKNTGELFF
size: NA
V: TRBV9
D: NA
J: TRBJ2-2

DNA: TGTGCCAGCAGCCAAGGGAACAGGGGAGGCTACACCTTC
CDR3: CASSQGNRGGYTF
size: NA
V: TRBV14
D: TRBD1
J: TRBJ1-2

DNA: TGTGCCAGCAGGGACAGGGCCGAGACCCAGTACTTC
CDR3: CASRDRAETQYF
size: NA
V: TRBV6-5
D: TRBD1
J: TRBJ2-5

DNA: TGTGCCAGCAGACGAGGTGGTTCGGGCTACGAGCAGTACTTC
CDR3: CASRRGGSGYEQYF
size: once
V: TRBV4-2
D: NA
J: TRBJ2-7

DNA: TGTGCCAGCAGCTCGGGACAGTCCTACGAGCAGTACTTC
CDR3: CASSSGQSYEQYF
size: once
V: TRBV5-6
D: TRBD1
J: TRBJ2-7

DNA: TGTGCCAGCTCACCATCGGGGGGCGTTAATCAGCCCCAGCATTTT
CDR3: CASSPSGGVNQPQHF
size: few
V: TRBV18
D: NA
J: TRBJ1-5

DNA: TGCGCCAGCAGCAGCCTATTGCCGGGAGGGGCCAAAAACATTCAGTACTTC
CDR3: CASSSLLPGGAKNIQYF
size: once
V: TRBV4-1
D: TRBD2
J: TRBJ2-4

DNA: TGTGCCAGCAGTTCTCTAGCGGGAGTTCCCTACAATGAGCAGTTCTTC
CDR3: CASSSLAGVPYNEQFF
size: NA
V: TRBV27
D: TRBD2
J: TRBJ2-1

DNA: TGTGCCAGCAGCGTAAGCGGGAGAGTCGGCAATGAGCAGTTCTTC
CDR3: CASSVSGRVGNEQFF
size: NA
V: TRBV9
D: TRBD2
J: TRBJ2-1

DNA: TGTGCCAGCCGATATAGCGCCGAAGAGACCCAGTACTTC
CDR3: CASRYSAEETQYF
size: once
V: TRBV27
D: NA
J: TRBJ2-5

DNA: TGTGCCTGGAGTTGGGGGACAGGGATCTCCTACGAGCAGTACTTC
CDR3: CAWSWGTGISYEQYF
size: NA
V: TRBV30
D: TRBD1
J: TRBJ2-7

DNA: TGTGCCAGCAGTCCCAGCGGGAGCTCCTACAATGAGCAGTTCTTC
CDR3: CASSPSGSSYNEQFF
size: NA
V: TRBV6-5
D: TRBD2
J: TRBJ2-1

DNA: TGTGCCAGCAGCTTGGTCGTTTCGGGAGCGGGTGAGCAGTTCTTC
CDR3: CASSLVVSGAGEQFF
size: NA
V: TRBV5-5
D: NA
J: TRBJ2-1

DNA: TGTGCCAGCAGCTCCGGGACAGCCCAAGAGACCCAGTACTTC
CDR3: CASSSGTAQETQYF
size: NA
V: TRBV13
D: TRBD1
J: TRBJ2-5

DNA: TGTGCCAGCAGTTACGACAGGGCGAACTATGGCTACACCTTC
CDR3: CASSYDRANYGYTF
size: NA
V: TRBV6-5
D: TRBD1
J: TRBJ1-2

DNA: TGTGCCAGCAGTTCCGGGACAGGTTCTGATCTAGCCAAAAACATTCAGTACTTC
CDR3: CASSSGTGSDLAKNIQYF
size: NA
V: TRBV5-4
D: TRBD1
J: TRBJ2-4

DNA: TGTGCCAGCACCCGGGACTCCTACAATGAGCAGTTCTTC
CDR3: CASTRDSYNEQFF
size: once
V: TRBV5-4
D: NA
J: TRBJ2-1

DNA: TGTGCCAGCAGCTCCGGGACAGGGTCGAAGGTCAGGGAGACCCAGTACTTC
CDR3: CASSSGTGSKVRETQYF
size: NA
V: TRBV7-8
D: TRBD1
J: TRBJ2-5

DNA: TGTGCCAGCAGTCCCTGGGGACAGGGGGGGAGTTCACCCCTCCACTTT
CDR3: CASSPWGQGGSSPLHF
size: NA
V: TRBV27
D: TRBD1
J: TRBJ1-6

DNA: TGTGCCAGCAGCTTACAGGGAGAAGATACGCAGTATTTT
CDR3: CASSLQGEDTQYF
size: NA
V: TRBV5-4
D: NA
J: TRBJ2-3

DNA: TGTGCCAGCAGCCAAAATTCGGGAGGGGACCAAGAGACCCAGTACTTC
CDR3: CASSQNSGGDQETQYF
size: NA
V: TRBV4-2
D: TRBD2
J: TRBJ2-5

DNA: TGTGCCAGCAGTCTTTCAGGTCTAGCGGTTCACAATGAGCAGTTCTTC
CDR3: CASSLSGLAVHNEQFF
size: NA
V: TRBV2
D: TRBD2
J: TRBJ2-1

DNA: TGTGCCAGCAGTTTAGCGCGTCCAGATACGCAGTATTTT
CDR3: CASSLARPDTQYF
size: NA
V: TRBV12-3/TRBV12-4
D: NA
J: TRBJ2-3

DNA: TGCGCCAGCAGCCCTTTTACAGGGGCCTACGAGCAGTACTTC
CDR3: CASSPFTGAYEQYF
size: NA
V: TRBV5-1
D: TRBD1
J: TRBJ2-7

DNA: TGTGCCATCGAGGAAGCGACCGGTGAGCAGTTCTTC
CDR3: CAIEEATGEQFF
size: NA
V: TRBV10-3
D: NA
J: TRBJ2-1

DNA: TGTGCCAGCAGCTTTAGCGGGTCCTACAATGAGCAGTTCTTC
CDR3: CASSFSGSYNEQFF
size: NA
V: TRBV7-2
D: TRBD2
J: TRBJ2-1

DNA: TGTGCCAGCGCAACAGGCCTCGCTGAAGCTTTCTTT
CDR3: CASATGLAEAFF
size: few
V: TRBV3-1/TRBV3-2
D: NA
J: TRBJ1-1

DNA: TGTGCCAGCAGTTTGGCCGAGGGGCCCCAGCATTTT
CDR3: CASSLAEGPQHF
size: few
V: TRBV6-5
D: NA
J: TRBJ1-5

DNA: TGTGCCACCAGCAGAGAGCGACTTATTTCTGAAGCTTTCTTT
CDR3: CATSRERLISEAFF
size: NA
V: TRBV15
D: NA
J: TRBJ1-1

DNA: TGTGCCATCAAAAGGGGGCCCAACACTGAAGCTTTCTTT
CDR3: CAIKRGPNTEAFF
size: NA
V: TRBV28
D: TRBD1
J: TRBJ1-1

DNA: TGTGCCTGGAACCTAAACAGGGCAGGCGAGCAGTACTTC
CDR3: CAWNLNRAGEQYF
size: NA
V: TRBV30
D: NA
J: TRBJ2-7

DNA: TGTGCCAGCAGCGGTAGCGCCACCCTTTACAATGAGCAGTTCTTC
CDR3: CASSGSATLYNEQFF
size: many
V: TRBV9
D: NA
J: TRBJ2-1

DNA: TGTGCCACCAGCAGGCAAGGCGGTGCGGGACAGGGTAAACATGAGCAGTTCTTC
CDR3: CATSRQGGAGQGKHEQFF
size: NA
V: TRBV15
D: TRBD1
J: TRBJ2-1

DNA: TGTGCCTGGAGTGTGGGGGGGGATGAAAAACTGTTTTTT
CDR3: CAWSVGGDEKLFF
size: once
V: TRBV30
D: NA
J: TRBJ1-4

DNA: TGTGCCAGCAATCCCTCCGGGACAGGGCAATTCACCTTC
CDR3: CASNPSGTGQFTF
size: NA
V: TRBV27
D: TRBD1
J: TRBJ1-2

DNA: TGTGCCAGCAGAATCCTTCAGGGGCTTAACTATGGCTACACCTTC
CDR3: CASRILQGLNYGYTF
size: few
V: TRBV28
D: NA
J: TRBJ1-2

DNA: TGTGCCAGCAGTAAGACAGTCGCTCTGGAGCAGTACTTC
CDR3: CASSKTVALEQYF
size: NA
V: TRBV27
D: NA
J: TRBJ2-7

DNA: TGTGCCAGCAGGGACACTTACGAGCAGTACTTC
CDR3: CASRDTYEQYF
size: NA
V: TRBV6-5
D: NA
J: TRBJ2-7

DNA: TGTGCCAGCGGCCCAGGTACTAGATTAGTACCCGGGGAGCTGTTTTTT
CDR3: CASGPGTRLVPGELFF
size: NA
V: TRBV27
D: NA
J: TRBJ2-2

DNA: TGTGCCAGCAGCCCTAGGACAGGGCACGAAAAACTGTTTTTT
CDR3: CASSPRTGHEKLFF
size: once
V: TRBV9
D: TRBD1
J: TRBJ1-4

DNA: TGTGCCAGCAGCTTGGCAGGGTCGCAGGGCTACACCTTC
CDR3: CASSLAGSQGYTF
size: once
V: TRBV5-4
D: NA
J: TRBJ1-2

DNA: TGTGCCAGCAGTCTCGGACAGGGTTCTTCACCCCTCCACTTT
CDR3: CASSLGQGSSPLHF
size: NA
V: TRBV28
D: TRBD1
J: TRBJ1-6

DNA: TGTGCCAGCTCACCACCGAACGGGGGAGGGAACACTGAAGCTTTCTTT
CDR3: CASSPPNGGGNTEAFF
size: NA
V: TRBV18
D: NA
J: TRBJ1-1

DNA: TGTGCCAGCAGTTTTAGCCCGGGAAACAATGAGCAGTTCTTC
CDR3: CASSFSPGNNEQFF
size: NA
V: TRBV27
D: NA
J: TRBJ2-1

DNA: TGCGCCAGCAGCTCAAGGACTAGCGGGAGCCACAATGAGCAGTTCTTC
CDR3: CASSSRTSGSHNEQFF
size: NA
V: TRBV5-1
D: TRBD2
J: TRBJ2-1

DNA: TGTGCCAGCAGCTTAGGAGACATTAGAGGCTACACCTTC
CDR3: CASSLGDIRGYTF
size: NA
V: TRBV7-2
D: NA
J: TRBJ1-2